Below, one T cell receptor beta chain is given with its context. This clonotype was found many times. What antigen it recognizes has not been identified. Per-base quality was not reported, and no clone a single base away is much larger than it. The data originate from a study of T cell repertoires in cytomegalovirus infection (dated by TCRdb to 2018 to 2020). Notes on the research overall: Donor HLA type was relevant to the analysis, because carriage of CMV infection together with the matching HLA type was indicated by public TCR beta signatures. The study at large found these results: The ex vivo response was dominated by HLA-C-restricted CMV-specific TCR beta clonotypes, which also provided the single most frequent clonotype in two of eight donors. Carriers of CMV infection plus the relevant HLA type were discriminated by the cumulative frequency of public TCR beta family members in the study cohort and in an independent roughly 370-donor cohort.

Data came from an Illumina HiSeq 1500. TCRdb reanalyzed the raw reads on its own, using fastp at Q25 for trimming and MiXCR for clone calling, and kept in-frame beta chains. Rows matching on CDR3 protein sequence are summarized as one entry with the most common DNA and genes. This sample is represented by approximately 550,000 distinct CDR3 sequences; approximately 15% of them were singletons. Approximately 24% of the sample rests with the top ten. CDR1 and CDR2, per the germline V gene, are SGHVS and FQNEAQ. The cysteine opens and the phenylalanine closes a CDR3 of 14 amino acids. Left in the record is the CDR3 DNA by itself, 42 bases read in frame from the first base. At the junction V is shortened by 1 base and J by 5 bases, with 12 bases in between.

Sequencing was carried out using CD8+ T cells from PBMCs. This TCR was recovered from a human donor in good health (CMV status not recorded). Some clones in this sample may be carry-over from other donors' samples. Recombination joined TRBV7-8 with TRBJ2-7; too little of a D gene remains to name it. The DNA sequence is given as TGTGCCAGCAGCTTAGTTCTGGGCCAGCACGAGCAGTACTTC. Protein translation: CASSLVLGQHEQYF.